The next 30 T cell receptor beta chains were all read from a single sample in a study of technical replicates of blood from a handful of donors. Assay used: immunoSEQ multiplex PCR; TCRdb lists only in-frame clones, some missing. The sample has tens of thousands of clones; 95% are singletons. Sequencing used T cells isolated from PBMCs. Receptors originate from a human donor in good health.

The V and J genes are TRBV7-9 and TRBJ2-5, with a tentative D call TRBD2 (5 bases). This CDR3 is 15 amino acids long. V lost 1 base, J lost 5 bases, and 14 bases lay in between. Germline values: CDR1 SEHNR, CDR2 FQNEAQ (reference sequence). CDR3 sequence reads: CASSLVEGTGETQYF. Written as DNA, the CDR3 is TGTGCCAGCAGCTTAGTTGAGGGAACCGGGGAGACCCAGTACTTC.

The chain is built from TRBV19 and TRBJ2-3; D remains unclear. The CDR3 contains 14 residues. V was pared by 11 bases and J by 1 base, with 16 bases between. CDR1 and CDR2 from the germline V gene are LNHDA and SQIVND (reference sequence). CDR3 in DNA: TGTGCCTCAAAAGTTAGATTCGGCACAGATACGCAGTATTTT. Translated: CASKVRFGTDTQYF.

The rearrangement uses TRBV5-1 and TRBJ1-3; TRBD1 matches at 7 bases. V lost 4 bases, J lost 0 bases, and 7 bases stayed unmatched. This CDR3 is built from 16 residues. The germline CDR1 and CDR2 sequences are SGHRS and YFSETQ. In nucleotides, the CDR3 is TGCGCCAGCAGCCTGGCAGGGGGGTCCTCTGGAAACACCATATATTTT. It translates to CASSLAGGSSGNTIYF.

V gene TRBV5-1 combines with J gene TRBJ2-2; TRBD1 matches 8 bases. Germline V gives CDR1 SGHRS, CDR2 YFSETQ. V lost 4 bases and J lost 5; bases outside the gene matches: 7. This CDR3 is built from 15 residues. The CDR3 sequence: CASSTRDRPTGELFF. Here the CDR3 DNA reads TGCGCCAGCAGCACCCGGGACAGGCCAACCGGGGAGCTGTTTTTT.

The V gene is TRBV9, the J gene TRBJ2-2; D gene uncertain. The germline CDR1 and CDR2 sequences are SGDLS and YYNGEE. The CDR3 length is 13 residues. V was pared by 4 bases and J by 8 bases, with 12 bases between. The CDR3 DNA reads TGTGCCAGCAGCCTAAAGTTCTTGGGGGAGCTGTTTTTT. Protein: CASSLKFLGELFF.

The chain couples TRBV2 to TRBJ2-2, with 9 nucleotides matching TRBD1. The V and J ends lost 7 bases and 7 bases, in that order; junction bases with no gene match: 10. There are 15 residues in the CDR3. The germline V gene encodes CDR1 SNHLY and CDR2 FYNNEI. The DNA of the CDR3 is TGTGCCAGCATCCCAACGACAGGGGGGATCGGGGAGCTGTTTTTT. It yields the protein CASIPTTGGIGELFF.

V is TRBV4-2 and J is TRBJ2-7; TRBD2 aligns across 8 bases. The ends lost 0 bases at V and 0 bases at J; junction bases unmatched: 1. This CDR3 has 15 residues. Germline CDR1 and CDR2: LGHNA and YNFKEQ. The CDR3 is CASSQESGSSYEQYF. The CDR3 DNA reads TGTGCCAGCAGCCAAGAAAGCGGGAGCTCCTACGAGCAGTACTTC.

The chain employs TRBV18 and TRBJ1-1, with unresolved D. The CDR3 is made up of 11 amino acids. Trimming shortened V by 4 bases and J by 10 bases, and 10 bases separated the two germline ends. CDR1 is KGHSH, CDR2 LQKENI, per germline. CDR3 nucleotide sequence: TGTGCCAGCTCACGAGACCGCGGAGCTTTCTTT. This translates into CASSRDRGAFF.

The V gene is TRBV28, the J gene TRBJ1-2; D unclear. Looked up from germline, CDR1 is MDHEN and CDR2 is SYDVKM. The V end was cut by 1 base, the J end by 4 bases, with 7 bases between. The CDR3 is 13 amino acids. CDR3 bases: TGTGCCAGCAGTTTATCTAGGTCCTATGGCTACACCTTC. Protein product: CASSLSRSYGYTF.

The rearrangement joins TRBV6-5 to TRBJ2-5, with D hard to call. The germline V and J ends were trimmed by 0 bases and 5 bases, with 13 bases remaining between them. Germline V CDR1 and CDR2: MNHEY, SVGAGI. CDR3 length equals 15 residues. In DNA, the CDR3 is TGTGCCAGCAGTTACTCGATAACAGATGTGGAGACCCAGTACTTC. This translates into CASSYSITDVETQYF.

The chain combines TRBV9 with TRBJ1-2; 8 nucleotides line up with TRBD1. V lost 2 bases and J lost 0; bases outside the gene matches: 3. The germline V gene encodes CDR1 SGDLS and CDR2 YYNGEE. The CDR3 contains 15 residues. The DNA of the CDR3 is TGTGCCAGCAGCGTGTCGACAGGGGCTAACTATGGCTACACCTTC. Residues: CASSVSTGANYGYTF.

V is TRBV28 and J is TRBJ2-7; D possibly corresponds to TRBD2 (6 bases). Germline V lookup: CDR1 MDHEN, CDR2 SYDVKM. The V end lost 2 bases, the J end lost 7 bases, and 18 bases lay between the germline ends. The CDR3 covers 15 residues. The CDR3 spells CASSLKTAGNREQYF. The CDR3 DNA is TGTGCCAGCAGTTTAAAAACTGCGGGGAATCGAGAGCAGTACTTC.

The chain recombines TRBV30 with TRBJ2-7; TRBD1 might be the D (5 bases). Trimming shortened V by 0 bases and J by 1 base, and 7 bases separated the two germline ends. The CDR3 runs 13 residues. Germline V CDR1 and CDR2: GTSNPN, SVGIG (reference sequence). CDR3 coding DNA: TGTGCCTGGAGTGTGGACACTTCCTACGAGCAGTACTTC. Protein product: CAWSVDTSYEQYF.

The chain joins TRBV7-8 to TRBJ2-5, with no clear D. Trimming stripped 5 bases from V and 7 bases from J, with 20 bases between. CDR1 is SGHVS and CDR2 is FQNEAQ in the germline V gene. This CDR3 has 15 residues. CDR3 in amino acids: CASSRTRGLPLTQYF. The CDR3 DNA sequence: TGTGCCAGCAGCCGTACCCGTGGCCTCCCCTTGACCCAGTACTTC.

The chain uses TRBV9 and TRBJ2-5; D perhaps matches TRBD2 (5 bases). The CDR3 is made up of 15 amino acids. Between the trimmed V and J ends, which lost 3 bases and 3 bases, there was a span of 15 bases. CDR1 and CDR2 (germline): SGDLS, YYNGEE. CDR3 nucleotide sequence: TGTGCCAGCAGCGCCGGCCGGAGCGGCAAAGAGACCCAGTACTTC. Its translation: CASSAGRSGKETQYF.

This rearrangement joins TRBV19 to TRBJ1-2, with 8 bases lining up with TRBD1. The CDR3 has 15 residues. Germline V gene data show CDR1 as LNHDA and CDR2 as SQIVND (reference sequence). Germline trimming cut 0 bases from V and 6 bases from J; bases unmatched to any gene: 6. CDR3 residues: CASSIEGQGADGYTF. CDR3 in DNA: TGTGCCAGTAGTATAGAGGGCCAGGGGGCGGATGGCTACACCTTC.

The chain has TRBV29-1 and TRBJ2-7; 7 positions match TRBD1. This CDR3 is built from 11 residues. Unmatched junction bases numbered 7, after V lost 7 bases and J lost 7 bases. The V gene's germline CDR1 is SQVTM and CDR2 ANQGSEA. CDR3 bases: TGCAGCGCCGTAAGACAGGGAGAGCAGTACTTC. Translated, it gives CSAVRQGEQYF.

The rearrangement uses TRBV4-1 and TRBJ1-5, with a possible D match to TRBD1 (6 bases). The CDR3 has 16 amino acids. V gave up 4 bases and J gave up 4 bases, with 17 bases separating them. In germline, CDR1 is MGHRA, CDR2 YSYEKL. The CDR3 is CASSPGWGLGNQPQHF. The DNA for the CDR3 is TGCGCCAGCAGCCCGGGGTGGGGGCTGGGGAATCAGCCCCAGCATTTT.

This sequence joins TRBV5-1 and TRBJ1-1, with D perhaps matching TRBD1 (5 bases). This CDR3 contains 16 residues. Germline loops: CDR1 SGHRS, CDR2 YFSETQ. Trimming took off 4 bases at V and 0 bases at J, with 16 bases between the two ends. The CDR3 sequence is CASSLRGGKMNTEAFF. The DNA of the CDR3 is TGCGCCAGCAGCCTTCGGGGGGGGAAAATGAACACTGAAGCTTTCTTT.

J is TRBJ2-7 and V is TRBV11-2; perhaps TRBD2 as D (6 bases). Trimming removed 5 bases at V and 1 base at J, with 15 bases between. The CDR3 totals 15 residues. The germline V gene has CDR1 SGHAT and CDR2 FQNNGV. The CDR3 region has the DNA TGTGCCAGCAGCGTAGCCCCGGGGGAATCCTACGAGCAGTACTTC. Amino acids: CASSVAPGESYEQYF.

This clone was detected only once. The chain joins TRBV7-9 to TRBJ1-6; no definite D call. The CDR3 runs 12 residues. V lost 0 bases, J lost 11 bases, and 5 bases lay in between. In germline, CDR1 is SEHNR, CDR2 FQNEAQ (reference sequence). CDR3 sequence (DNA): TGTGCCAGCAGCTTAGCAACTCCACCCCTCCACTTT. Protein product: CASSLATPPLHF. Full variable domain (outside the CDR3, taken from reference TRBV7-9 and TRBJ1-6): DTGVSQNPRHKITKRGQNVTFRCDPISEHNRLYWYRQTLGQGPEFLTYFQNEAQLEKSRLLSDRFSAERPKGSFSTLEIQRTEQGDSAMYLCASSLATPPLHFGNGTRLTVT.

CDR3 nucleotides: TGCGCCAGCAGATCATCGGGGGCAGATACGCAGTATTTT. The encoded protein is CASRSSGADTQYF. J is TRBJ2-3 and V is TRBV4-1; tentative D call: TRBD2 (6 bases). CDR1 and CDR2 from the germline V gene are MGHRA and YSYEKL. This CDR3 spans 13 amino acids. V was shortened by 6 bases and J by 4 bases, with 11 bases between the two germline ends.

J is TRBJ2-3 and V is TRBV27; tentatively, D is TRBD1 (6 bases). The V gene lost 1 base and the J gene lost 2 bases, with 10 bases spanning the gap. Germline V gene sequence: CDR1 MNHEY, CDR2 SMNVEV (reference sequence). The length of the CDR3 is 15 residues. The CDR3: CASSLLQGFTDTQYF. The CDR3, as DNA: TGTGCCAGCAGTTTATTACAGGGATTCACAGATACGCAGTATTTT.

The CDR3 protein is CASSYSDGGGTAGYTF. The CDR3 DNA is TGTGCCAGCAGTTACTCCGACGGCGGCGGGACTGCTGGCTACACCTTC. This chain connects TRBV6-6 to TRBJ1-2; TRBD1 is a possible D gene (5 bases). Germline CDR1 MNHNY, CDR2 SVGAGI (reference sequence). The CDR3 spans 16 residues. Trimming removed 0 bases from V and 7 bases from J, with 18 bases in between.

The sample holds a few counts of this clone. The V gene is TRBV6-5, the J gene TRBJ2-7; a weak D match, TRBD2 (6 bases). Germline CDR1 is MNHEY and CDR2 is SVGAGI. The CDR3 contains 13 residues. Deletions cut 4 bases from V and 6 bases from J, with 13 bases between. The CDR3 reads CASSSTSVREQYF. For the CDR3, the DNA is TGTGCCAGCAGTTCGACTAGTGTGCGCGAGCAGTACTTC.

For this clone: The junction and the germline gene differ at one end; a read error may be behind it. The CDR3 spells CANSPPRGVNTEAFF. The CDR3 bases are TGTGCCAACTCACCACCCAGGGGGGTGAACACTGAAGCTTTCTTT. This chain uses TRBV18 with TRBJ1-1, with 7 bases lining up with TRBD1. Looked up from germline, CDR1 is KGHSH and CDR2 is LQKENI. This CDR3 spans 15 amino acids.

V is TRBV5-4 and J is TRBJ1-2; D is uncertain. Looked up from germline, CDR1 is SGHNT and CDR2 is YYREEE (reference sequence). V was clipped by 4 bases and J by 1 base, with 8 bases between them. This CDR3 comprises 13 residues. The CDR3 DNA follows: TGTGCCAGCAGCCGAGACTATAACTATGGCTACACCTTC. Protein: CASSRDYNYGYTF. Full variable domain (outside the CDR3, taken from reference TRBV5-4 and TRBJ1-2): ETGVTQSPTHLIKTRGQQVTLRCSSQSGHNTVSWYQQALGQGPQFIFQYYREEENGRGNFPPRFSGLQFPNYSSELNVNALELDDSALYLCASSRDYNYGYTFGSGTRLTVV.

This chain uses TRBV30 with TRBJ2-2; D is unresolved. V lost 2 bases and J 4 bases, leaving 8 bases between the germline ends. The CDR3 length is 13 residues. CDR1 is GTSNPN, CDR2 SVGIG, per germline (reference sequence). Here the CDR3 DNA reads TGTGCCTGGAGTTTCACGGTCACCGGGGAGCTGTTTTTT. Translated: CAWSFTVTGELFF.

The rearrangement links TRBV4-1 to TRBJ2-1; D is possibly TRBD1 (5 bases). The V gene's germline CDR1 is MGHRA and CDR2 YSYEKL. With 1 base removed from V and 9 bases from J, the gap between germline ends came to 19 bases. CDR3 length: 16 amino acids. CDR3 nucleotide sequence: TGCGCCAGCAGCCAAGGTCGAGCGTTCGGACATGGTGAGCAGTTCTTC. This translates into CASSQGRAFGHGEQFF.

This chain links TRBV14 with TRBJ2-3, with a possible D match to TRBD2 (6 bases). The ends were cut back, 1 base at V and 2 bases at J, with 19 bases in the middle. The CDR3 covers 18 residues. CDR1 is SGHDN, CDR2 FVKESK, per germline. The DNA of the CDR3 is TGTGCCAGCAGCCAAGTTTTGAGGCGGACTAACCCCACAGATACGCAGTATTTT. Its protein product is CASSQVLRRTNPTDTQYF.